This T cell receptor (beta chain) appears in the sequencing data of a study of T cell changes during pregnancy in multiple sclerosis (dated by TCRdb to between 2017 and 2020). At the level of the whole study: The study examined how the T cell repertoire changed over the course of pregnancy in women with multiple sclerosis.

Only one count was recorded for this clone. No cognate antigen has been identified for it. Within one base of it there is no much larger clone, and no base qualities were kept. Germline trimming amounts to 4 bases on V and 3 bases on J, with 4 as the count of junction bases outside the gene matches. Based on the germline V gene, the CDR1 and CDR2 sequences are SQVTM and ANQGSEA. CDR3 length: 14 amino acids, cysteine to phenylalanine. CDR3 DNA only is kept here, 42 bases in frame from base 1. The library was built by means of the immunoSEQ multiplex PCR assay. In its TCRdb copy, this immuneACCESS table keeps in-frame sequences only and misses some clones. Where compared with another copy, unresolved V genes explain less than half of these, and the others have no known cause. The sample profile shows 90,000 or so clones; 91% of them were found once. Around 2% of the sample is held by the ten biggest clonotypes.

Sequencing used peripheral blood, obtained in the first trimester of pregnancy. Recombination connected TRBV29-1 to TRBJ2-1, and 9 junction bases match TRBD1. The TCR sequence derives from a female donor in good health, enrolled as a control in a pregnancy study. The DNA reads TGCAGCGTTGCTACGGGACAGGGCTACAATGAGCAGTTCTTC. Translated, this gives CSVATGQGYNEQFF.